The clone carrying this TCR beta chain was found a few times. Its target is unknown. TCRdb fed the reads into MiXCR, producing one record per CDR3 protein. Among fewer than 130,000 distinct CDR3 sequences, roughly 41% were seen once, and the ten largest hold roughly 70%. This entry is derived from a study of T cell repertoires in cytomegalovirus infection. Study in general: Use of recently identified HLA-C-restricted and well-studied HLA-B-restricted CMV epitopes was part of the study. CMV infection and matching HLA type were both indicated by public TCR beta signatures.

Study results and caveats: It was HLA-C-restricted CMV-specific TCR beta clonotypes that dominated the response ex vivo. Identification of carriers of CMV plus the relevant HLA was performed using cumulative public TCR beta family frequency.

V lost 6 bases and J lost 4, with 18 bases in between. CDR1 and CDR2 from the germline V gene are MNHEY and SMNVEV (reference sequence). The CDR3 contains 15 residues. Sequenced material: CD8+ T cells from cultured PBMCs, taken from culture after CMV antigen stimulation. V and J are TRBV27 and TRBJ1-2; D is uncertain. The TCR sequence derives from a human donor in good health (CMV status not recorded). Some clones in this sample may be carry-over from other donors' samples. The CDR3 DNA follows: TGTGCCAGCAGGTCGGATATGTCTTACCCCTATGGCTACACCTTC. This gives the protein CASRSDMSYPYGYTF.